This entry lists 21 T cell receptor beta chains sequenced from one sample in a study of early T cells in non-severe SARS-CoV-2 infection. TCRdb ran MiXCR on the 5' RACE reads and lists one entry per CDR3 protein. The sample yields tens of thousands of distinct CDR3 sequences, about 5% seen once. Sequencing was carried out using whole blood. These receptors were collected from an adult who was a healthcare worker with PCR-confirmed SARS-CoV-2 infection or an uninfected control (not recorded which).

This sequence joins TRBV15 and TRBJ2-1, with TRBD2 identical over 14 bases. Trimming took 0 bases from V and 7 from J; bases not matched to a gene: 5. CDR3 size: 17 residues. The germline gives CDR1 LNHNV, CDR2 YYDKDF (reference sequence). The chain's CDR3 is CATSRDLGTSGGNEQFF. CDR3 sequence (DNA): TGTGCCACCAGCAGAGATCTGGGGACTAGCGGGGGTAATGAGCAGTTCTTC.

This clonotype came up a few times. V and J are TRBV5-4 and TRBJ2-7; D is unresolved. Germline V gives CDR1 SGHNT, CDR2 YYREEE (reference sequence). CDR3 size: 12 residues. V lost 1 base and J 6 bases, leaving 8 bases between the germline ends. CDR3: CASSLPVGEQYF. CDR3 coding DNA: TGTGCCAGCAGCTTGCCGGTTGGCGAGCAGTACTTC. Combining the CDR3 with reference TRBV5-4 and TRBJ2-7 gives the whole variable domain ETGVTQSPTHLIKTRGQQVTLRCSSQSGHNTVSWYQQALGQGPQFIFQYYREEENGRGNFPPRFSGLQFPNYSSELNVNALELDDSALYLCASSLPVGEQYFGPGTRLTVT.

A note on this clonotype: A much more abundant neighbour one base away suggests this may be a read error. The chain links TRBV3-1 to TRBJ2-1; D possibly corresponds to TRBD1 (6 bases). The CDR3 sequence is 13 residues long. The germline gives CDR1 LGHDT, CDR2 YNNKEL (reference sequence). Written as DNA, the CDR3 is TGTGCCAACAGCCAAGATAGGGGGTCTGAGCAGTTCTTC. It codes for CANSQDRGSEQFF.

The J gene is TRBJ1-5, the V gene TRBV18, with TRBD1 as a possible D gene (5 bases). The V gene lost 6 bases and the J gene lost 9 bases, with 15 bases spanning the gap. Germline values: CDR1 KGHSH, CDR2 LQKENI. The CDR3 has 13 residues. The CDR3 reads CASSSDTSRPQHF. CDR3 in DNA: TGTGCCAGCTCCTCGGACACCTCAAGGCCCCAGCATTTT.

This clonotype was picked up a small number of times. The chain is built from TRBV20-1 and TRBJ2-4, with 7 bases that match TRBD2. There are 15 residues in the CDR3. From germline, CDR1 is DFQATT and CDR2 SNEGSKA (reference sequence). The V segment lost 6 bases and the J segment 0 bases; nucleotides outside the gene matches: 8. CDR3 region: CSASSSGLAKNIQYF. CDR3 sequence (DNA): TGCAGTGCCAGTTCTAGCGGTTTAGCCAAAAACATTCAGTACTTC.

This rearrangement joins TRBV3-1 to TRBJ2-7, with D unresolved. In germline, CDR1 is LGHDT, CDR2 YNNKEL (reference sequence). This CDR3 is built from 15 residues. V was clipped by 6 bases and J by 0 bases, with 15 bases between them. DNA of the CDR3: TGTGCCAGCAGACAGTCAGGCCTTAGCTCCTACGAGCAGTACTTC. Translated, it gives CASRQSGLSSYEQYF.

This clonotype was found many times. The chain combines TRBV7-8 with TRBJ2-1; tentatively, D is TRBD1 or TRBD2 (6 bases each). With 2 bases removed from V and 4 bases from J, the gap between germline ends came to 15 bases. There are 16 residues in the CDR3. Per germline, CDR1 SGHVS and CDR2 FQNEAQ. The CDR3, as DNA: TGTGCCAGCAGCTTAATCGGGGGCCGACATTACAATGAGCAGTTCTTC. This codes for CASSLIGGRHYNEQFF. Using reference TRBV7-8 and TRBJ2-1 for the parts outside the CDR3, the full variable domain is GAGVSQSPRYKVAKRGQDVALRCDPISGHVSLFWYQQALGQGPEFLTYFQNEAQLDKSGLPSDRFFAERPEGSVSTLKIQRTQQEDSAVYLCASSLIGGRHYNEQFFGPGTRLTVL.

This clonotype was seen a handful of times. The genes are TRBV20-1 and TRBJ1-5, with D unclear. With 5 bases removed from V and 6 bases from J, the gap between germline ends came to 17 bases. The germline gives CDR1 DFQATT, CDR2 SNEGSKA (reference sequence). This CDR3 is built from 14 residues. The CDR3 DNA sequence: TGCAGTGCTCACCTAGGGATAGTGAGTCAGCCCCAGCATTTT. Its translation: CSAHLGIVSQPQHF.

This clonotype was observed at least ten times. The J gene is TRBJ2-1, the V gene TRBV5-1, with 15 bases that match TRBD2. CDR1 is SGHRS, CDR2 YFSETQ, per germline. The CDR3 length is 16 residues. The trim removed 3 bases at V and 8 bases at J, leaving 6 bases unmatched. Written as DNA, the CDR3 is TGCGCCAGCAGCTCCGGGACTAGCGGGGGGTTAGATGAGCAGTTCTTC. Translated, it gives CASSSGTSGGLDEQFF.

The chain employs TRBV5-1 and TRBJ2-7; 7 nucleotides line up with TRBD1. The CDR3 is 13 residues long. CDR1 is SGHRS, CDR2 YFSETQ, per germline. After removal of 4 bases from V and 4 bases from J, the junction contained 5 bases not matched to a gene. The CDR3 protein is CASSRGQRYEQYF. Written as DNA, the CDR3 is TGCGCCAGCAGCCGGGGACAGAGATACGAGCAGTACTTC.

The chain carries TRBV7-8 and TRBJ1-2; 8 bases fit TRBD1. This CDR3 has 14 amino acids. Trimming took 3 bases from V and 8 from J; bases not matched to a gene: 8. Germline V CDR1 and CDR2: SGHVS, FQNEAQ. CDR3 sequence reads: CASSFGQGRRGYTF. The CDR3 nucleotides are TGTGCCAGCAGCTTCGGACAGGGAAGAAGAGGCTACACCTTC.

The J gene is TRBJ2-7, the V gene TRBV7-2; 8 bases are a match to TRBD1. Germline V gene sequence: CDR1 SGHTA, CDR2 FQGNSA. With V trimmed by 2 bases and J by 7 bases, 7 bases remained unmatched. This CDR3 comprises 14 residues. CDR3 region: CASSLTQGALEQYF. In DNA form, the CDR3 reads TGTGCCAGCAGCTTAACGCAGGGGGCGCTTGAGCAGTACTTC.

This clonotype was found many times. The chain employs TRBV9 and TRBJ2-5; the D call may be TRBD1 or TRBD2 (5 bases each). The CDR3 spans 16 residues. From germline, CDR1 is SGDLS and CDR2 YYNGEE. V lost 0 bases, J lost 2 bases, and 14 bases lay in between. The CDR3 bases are TGTGCCAGCAGCGTAGGGATCGGGGCAGTGCAAGAGACCCAGTACTTC. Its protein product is CASSVGIGAVQETQYF. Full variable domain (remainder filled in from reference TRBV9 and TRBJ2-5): DSGVTQTPKHLITATGQRVTLRCSPRSGDLSVYWYQQSLDQGLQFLIQYYNGEERAKGNILERFSAQQFPDLHSELNLSSLELGDSALYFCASSVGIGAVQETQYFGPGTRLLVL.

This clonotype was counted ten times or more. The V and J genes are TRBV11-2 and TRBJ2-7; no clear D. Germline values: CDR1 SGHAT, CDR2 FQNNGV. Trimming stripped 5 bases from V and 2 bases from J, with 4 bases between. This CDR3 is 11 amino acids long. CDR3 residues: CASSATYEQYF. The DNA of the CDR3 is TGTGCCAGCAGCGCCACCTACGAGCAGTACTTC.

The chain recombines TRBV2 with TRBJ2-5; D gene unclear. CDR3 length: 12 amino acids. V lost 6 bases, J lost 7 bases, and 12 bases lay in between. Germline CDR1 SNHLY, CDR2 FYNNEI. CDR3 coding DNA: TGTGCCAGCAGGGGCACCCTAGGGACCCAGTACTTC. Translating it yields CASRGTLGTQYF.

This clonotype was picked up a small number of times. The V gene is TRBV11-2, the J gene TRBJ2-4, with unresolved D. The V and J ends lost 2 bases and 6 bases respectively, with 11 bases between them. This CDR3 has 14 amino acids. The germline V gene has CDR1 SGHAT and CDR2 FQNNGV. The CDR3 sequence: CASSLNQVINIQYF. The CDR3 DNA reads TGTGCCAGCAGCTTAAATCAGGTTATAAACATTCAGTACTTC.

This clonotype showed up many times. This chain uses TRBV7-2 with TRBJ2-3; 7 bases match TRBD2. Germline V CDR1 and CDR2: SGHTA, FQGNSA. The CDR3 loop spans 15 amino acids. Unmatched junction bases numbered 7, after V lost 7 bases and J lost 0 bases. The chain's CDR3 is CASKQRGTSTDTQYF. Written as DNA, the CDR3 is TGTGCCAGCAAACAGCGGGGAACTAGCACAGATACGCAGTATTTT. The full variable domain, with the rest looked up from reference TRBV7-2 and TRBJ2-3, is GAGVSQSPSNKVTEKGKDVELRCDPISGHTALYWYRQSLGQGLEFLIYFQGNSAPDKSGLPSDRFSAERTGGSVSTLTIQRTQQEDSAVYLCASKQRGTSTDTQYFGPGTRLTVL.

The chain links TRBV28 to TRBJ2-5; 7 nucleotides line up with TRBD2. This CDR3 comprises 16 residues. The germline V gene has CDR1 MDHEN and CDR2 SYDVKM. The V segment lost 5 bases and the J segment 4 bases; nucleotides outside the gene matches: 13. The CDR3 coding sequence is TGTGCCAGCAGTAAGGAGCGGGGAGGTTCGGCAGAGACCCAGTACTTC. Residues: CASSKERGGSAETQYF.

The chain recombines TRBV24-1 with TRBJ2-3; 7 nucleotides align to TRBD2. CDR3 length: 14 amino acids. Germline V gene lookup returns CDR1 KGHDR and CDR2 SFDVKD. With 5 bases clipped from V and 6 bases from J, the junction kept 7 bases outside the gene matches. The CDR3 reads CATSGGSPQDTQYF. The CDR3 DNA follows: TGTGCCACCAGTGGCGGGAGCCCTCAGGATACGCAGTATTTT.

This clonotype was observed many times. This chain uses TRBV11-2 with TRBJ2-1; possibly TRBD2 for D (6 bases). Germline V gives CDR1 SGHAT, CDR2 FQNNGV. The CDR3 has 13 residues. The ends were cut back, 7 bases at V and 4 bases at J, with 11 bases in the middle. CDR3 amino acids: CASTQGTYNEQFF. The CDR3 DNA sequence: TGTGCCAGCACCCAAGGGACTTACAATGAGCAGTTCTTC.

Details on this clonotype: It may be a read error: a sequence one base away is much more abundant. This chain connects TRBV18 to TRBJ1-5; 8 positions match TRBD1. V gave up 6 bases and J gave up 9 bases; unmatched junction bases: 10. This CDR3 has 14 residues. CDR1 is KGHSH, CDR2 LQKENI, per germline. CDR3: CASSDAGGYRPQHF. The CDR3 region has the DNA TGTGCCAGCTCGGACGCAGGGGGCTATCGGCCCCAGCATTTT.